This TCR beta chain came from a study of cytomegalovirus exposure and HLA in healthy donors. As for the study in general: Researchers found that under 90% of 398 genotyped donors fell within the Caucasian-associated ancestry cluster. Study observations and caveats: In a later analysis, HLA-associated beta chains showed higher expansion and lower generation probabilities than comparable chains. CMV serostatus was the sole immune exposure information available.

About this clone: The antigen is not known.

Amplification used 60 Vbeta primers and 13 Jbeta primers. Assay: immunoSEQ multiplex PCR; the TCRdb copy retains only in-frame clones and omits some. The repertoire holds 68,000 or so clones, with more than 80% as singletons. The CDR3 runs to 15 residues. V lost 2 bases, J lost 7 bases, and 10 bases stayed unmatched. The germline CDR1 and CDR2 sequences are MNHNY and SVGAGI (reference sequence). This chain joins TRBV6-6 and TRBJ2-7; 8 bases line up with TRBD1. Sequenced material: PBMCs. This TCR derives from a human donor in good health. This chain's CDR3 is CASSYMRQGTEEQYF. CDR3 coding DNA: TGTGCCAGCAGTTACATGCGACAGGGGACAGAAGAGCAGTACTTC.